The source of this T cell receptor beta chain is a study of cytomegalovirus exposure and HLA in healthy donors. Study-level points and caveats: Analysis was performed later, and it showed HLA-associated TCR beta chains to be more clonally expanded than equally common others.

The PCR made use of 60 Vbeta and 13 Jbeta primers. TCRdb keeps only in-frame clones here, not all; method: immunoSEQ multiplex PCR. The sample holds roughly 140,000 clones; over 60% are singletons and the top ten take roughly 0.69%. Germline-derived CDR1 and CDR2 are SQVTM and ANQGSEA. V lost 4 bases, J lost 0 bases, and 2 bases stayed unmatched. This CDR3 has 13 residues. In regard to this clone: The antigen remains undetermined.

The chain links TRBV29-1 to TRBJ2-7, with TRBD2 identical over 8 bases. Specimen: PBMCs. This clonotype was sampled from a male donor in good health and CMV-seronegative. This chain's CDR3 is CSVVSGSSYEQYF. The CDR3 region has the DNA TGCAGCGTTGTCAGCGGGAGCTCCTACGAGCAGTACTTC.